One and the same sample provided the 7 T cell receptor beta chains below, sequenced in a study of T cell changes during pregnancy in multiple sclerosis (dated by TCRdb to about 2019). The library came from the immunoSEQ multiplex PCR assay. The immuneACCESS repertoire file appears here via TCRdb, limited to in-frame rearrangements. These files lack a portion of the clones; in checked studies, under half of the deficit traces to unresolved V genes, and the cause of the others is not known. The sample includes 90,000 or so clones, with under 95% observed a single time. The top ten clonotypes cover 1.5% of the sample. The sample here was peripheral blood, taken in the first trimester of pregnancy. The receptor set was obtained from a female donor with multiple sclerosis, enrolled in a pregnancy study.

The J gene is TRBJ2-5, the V gene TRBV4-3, with 13 bases identical to TRBD2. Germline V lookup: CDR1 LGHNA, CDR2 YSLEER. V was clipped by 1 base and J by 2 bases; unmatched bases: 10. The CDR3 has 19 residues. The CDR3: CASSQGDVGLAGSQETQYF. The CDR3, as DNA: TGCGCCAGCAGCCAAGGGGATGTGGGACTAGCGGGGTCACAAGAGACCCAGTACTTC.

This clone was seen a single time. The rearrangement links TRBV5-4 to TRBJ2-7, with D perhaps matching TRBD2 (6 bases). CDR3 length: 15 residues. The V gene lost 4 bases and the J gene lost 2 bases, with 16 bases spanning the gap. Germline CDR1 SGHNT, CDR2 YYREEE (reference sequence). Here the CDR3 reads CASSRTTGSTYEQYF. The CDR3 nucleotides are TGTGCCAGCAGCCGAACTACCGGGAGCACCTACGAGCAGTACTTC. The variable domain in full, completed from reference TRBV5-4 and TRBJ2-7, reads ETGVTQSPTHLIKTRGQQVTLRCSSQSGHNTVSWYQQALGQGPQFIFQYYREEENGRGNFPPRFSGLQFPNYSSELNVNALELDDSALYLCASSRTTGSTYEQYFGPGTRLTVT.

This chain links TRBV19 with TRBJ1-1; the D gene is possibly TRBD1 (5 bases). Trimming took off 6 bases at V and 5 bases at J, with 13 bases between the two ends. The CDR3 totals 13 residues. Germline V gene data show CDR1 as LNHDA and CDR2 as SQIVND (reference sequence). CDR3 coding DNA: TGTGCCAGTAGGGTCCAGGGTCAGACTGAAGCTTTCTTT. This translates into CASRVQGQTEAFF. Full variable domain (remainder filled in from reference TRBV19 and TRBJ1-1): DGGITQSPKYLFRKEGQNVTLSCEQNLNHDAMYWYRQDPGQGLRLIYYSQIVNDFQKGDIAEGYSVSREKKESFPLTVTSAQKNPTAFYLCASRVQGQTEAFFGQGTRLTVV.

This clone was seen a single time. This rearrangement joins TRBV27 to TRBJ2-7; D uncertain. The CDR3 has 11 residues. CDR1 is MNHEY and CDR2 is SMNVEV in the germline V gene (reference sequence). V was shortened by 5 bases and J by 7 bases, with 9 bases between the two germline ends. CDR3 in DNA: TGTGCCAGCAGTCCCCCGCGGGAGCAGTACTTC. It yields the protein CASSPPREQYF.

The rearrangement joins TRBV29-1 to TRBJ2-7; TRBD2 might be the D (6 bases). Deletions cut 7 bases from V and 4 bases from J, with 17 bases between. From germline, CDR1 is SQVTM and CDR2 ANQGSEA. The CDR3 has 13 amino acids. The CDR3 protein is CSGRDSSSYEQYF. The CDR3 DNA reads TGCAGCGGAAGGGACTCCTCAAGTTACGAGCAGTACTTC.

The chain is built from TRBV27 and TRBJ2-5; 8 positions agree with TRBD1. CDR1 and CDR2 from the germline V gene are MNHEY and SMNVEV (reference sequence). The CDR3 has 14 amino acids. V lost 5 bases, J lost 1 base, and 3 bases stayed unmatched. CDR3 loop: CASSPDRAQETQYF. DNA of the CDR3: TGTGCCAGCAGTCCGGACAGGGCCCAAGAGACCCAGTACTTC.

The chain joins TRBV28 to TRBJ2-5; 8 nucleotides match TRBD1. The germline CDR1 and CDR2 sequences are MDHEN and SYDVKM. This CDR3 region has 17 residues. After removal of 2 bases from V and 5 bases from J, the junction contained 13 bases not matched to a gene. CDR3 nucleotide sequence: TGTGCCAGCAGTTTAGAGCTATTGGGCAGGGGGCGTGAGACCCAGTACTTC. This sequence encodes CASSLELLGRGRETQYF.